This TCR beta chain stems from a study of cytomegalovirus exposure and HLA in healthy donors. Notes on this clone: What it binds is not known.

General study findings and limits: In the 95 to 150 validation repertoires, just under 95% of cluster scores exceeded 0, per a later analysis. A few CMV-associated chains proved CMV antigen-specific in vitro. The classifier was said to identify cytomegalovirus status with high specificity and sensitivity. There were about 160 TCR beta chains listed as cytomegalovirus-associated.

Generated by immunoSEQ multiplex PCR, the TCRdb table keeps only in-frame clones and is missing some. This table holds fewer than 100,000 clones, approximately 91% found once. Between the trimmed V and J ends, which lost 5 bases and 1 base, there was a span of 8 bases. The length of the CDR3 is 14 residues. Germline V CDR1 and CDR2: MNHEY, SVGAGI. Sequenced input: PBMCs. This TCR was sampled from a man aged 25 to 45 in good health and CMV-seronegative. The rearrangement links TRBV6-5 to TRBJ2-2; D not resolved. CDR3 sequence: CASSRDLNTGELFF. The CDR3 region has the DNA TGTGCCAGCAGTCGAGACTTGAACACCGGGGAGCTGTTTTTT.